The clone carrying this TCR beta chain was detected ten times or more. Source study methods: Reference gene primers were amplified, and this amplification served to estimate nucleated cell counts. Data came from immunoSEQ multiplex PCR; TCRdb stores just in-frame clones and leaves some out. Clonal size and the V and J genes are those of that table, whereas D and trimming came from the DNA. This sample yields about 180,000 clones, of which roughly nine tenths are seen a single time; around 2.3% belongs to the top ten. The sample belongs to a study of blood T cell repertoires in COVID-19. Overall study context: Samples taken during acute and convalescent COVID-19 were collected in the United States, Italy and Spain.

This CDR3 contains 14 residues. Trimming removed 5 bases from V and 2 bases from J, with 13 bases in between. In germline, CDR1 is MNHNS, CDR2 SASEGT. Each participant's cohort was designated according to participant-reported clinical history. This receptor was identified in a woman in her thirties or forties with acute COVID-19. Input material: PBMCs or T cells enriched from blood (not recorded which). V usage is TRBV6-1 and J usage is TRBJ2-7; D remains ambiguous. The CDR3 region is CASSTLSPAYEQYF. The CDR3 region has the DNA TGTGCCAGCAGTACCTTGTCGCCGGCCTACGAGCAGTACTTC.